This note documents a single TCR beta chain sequence. The sample is drawn from a study of CD4 and CD8 cells across lung adenocarcinoma regions. V lost 6 bases to trimming and J lost 0 bases; unmatched junction nucleotides: 1. This CDR3 region has 14 residues. Per germline, CDR1 WNHNN and CDR2 SYGVQD (reference sequence). TCRdb reprocessed the PCR reads with MiXCR, giving one entry per CDR3 protein. The sample carries about 6,800 distinct CDR3 sequences, roughly 54% recorded once. Material: CD8+ T cells from the center of a lung tumor. This receptor was taken from a male donor with lung adenocarcinoma. The CD4 and CD8 labels of this study may be unreliable. The chain couples TRBV10-1 to TRBJ2-3, with 9 nucleotides matching TRBD2. As DNA, the CDR3 is TGCGCCAGCAGGGCGGGGGGGAGCACAGATACGCAGTATTTT. It specifies CASRAGGSTDTQYF.